The clone carrying this T cell receptor beta chain was observed a few times. As yet, its antigen is unknown. TCRdb's copy holds only in-frame clones and misses some; the assay was immunoSEQ multiplex PCR. The table records some 200,000 clones, around 72% of them present only once. The sample originates from a study of cytotoxic CD8 clonotypes in ibrutinib-treated CLL. Across the whole study: Partial responders around 24, complete 2; about twelve progressed and around 15 stayed in remission by median roughly 68 months.

CDR1 SGHKS and CDR2 YYEKEE come from the germline V gene (reference sequence). V lost 4 bases to trimming and J lost 2 bases, with 13 bases between them. CDR3 length: 15 residues. Study-level points and caveats: Public clonotypes showed up rarely, and on treatment they shrank or held steady. Sustained-remission and progressing patients were not sampled at matched times. Clonality increased with ibrutinib response but returned toward baseline at progression.

This specimen was PBMCs, taken after 24 months of ibrutinib treatment. The chain uses TRBV5-5 and TRBJ2-1; D is perhaps TRBD2 (5 bases). The sequence was collected from a human donor with chronic lymphocytic leukemia. Written as DNA, the CDR3 is TGTGCCAGCAGCACCGTCGGGAATACCTACAATGAGCAGTTCTTC. Protein product: CASSTVGNTYNEQFF. The full variable domain, its missing parts supplied by reference TRBV5-5 and TRBJ2-1, is DAGVTQSPTHLIKTRGQQVTLRCSPISGHKSVSWYQQVLGQGPQFIFQYYEKEERGRGNFPDRFSARQFPNYSSELNVNALLLGDSALYLCASSTVGNTYNEQFFGPGTRLTVL.